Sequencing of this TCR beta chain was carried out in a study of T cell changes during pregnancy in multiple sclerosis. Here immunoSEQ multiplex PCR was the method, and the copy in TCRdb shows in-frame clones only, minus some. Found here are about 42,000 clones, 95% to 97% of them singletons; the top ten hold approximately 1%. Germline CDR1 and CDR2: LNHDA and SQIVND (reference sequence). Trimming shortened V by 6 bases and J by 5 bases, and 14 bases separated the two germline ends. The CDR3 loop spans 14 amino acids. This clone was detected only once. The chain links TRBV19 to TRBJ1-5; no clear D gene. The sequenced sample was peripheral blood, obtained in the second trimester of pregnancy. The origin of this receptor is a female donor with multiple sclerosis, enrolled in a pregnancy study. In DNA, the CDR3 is TGTGCCAGTAGGGGAGGGCTATTTTATCAGCCCCAGCATTTT. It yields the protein CASRGGLFYQPQHF.